Below are 22 T cell receptor beta chains sequenced from a single sample in a study of shared clonotypes between healthy human individuals. Terminally differentiated effector memory CD45RA+ cells were excluded by CCR7 positive selection of CD45RO-negative cells. TCRdb's copy holds only in-frame clones and misses some; the assay was immunoSEQ multiplex PCR. Among about 680,000 clones listed, under 95% were seen once. Specimen: naive CD8+ T cells sorted from blood. The receptors come from a man aged 25-45 years in good health.

This clone has a single count. The chain combines TRBV23-1 with TRBJ2-3; the match to TRBD2 covers 14 bases. TRBV23-1 is an ORF, with its function uncertain. There are 20 residues in the CDR3. V trimming: 3 bases; J trimming: 0 bases; junction bases outside the gene matches: 11. The DNA for the CDR3 is TGCGCCAGCAGTCACCCCGGGACTAGCGGGAGAGCTACTAGCACAGATACGCAGTATTTT. It codes for CASSHPGTSGRATSTDTQYF.

The rearrangement uses TRBV20-1 and TRBJ2-7; D remains ambiguous. Germline lookup yields CDR1 DFQATT and CDR2 SNEGSKA (reference sequence). The CDR3 is 11 amino acids. Between the trimmed V and J ends, which lost 0 bases and 3 bases, there was a span of 3 bases. This CDR3 is CSARENYEQYF. The CDR3 region has the DNA TGCAGTGCTAGAGAGAACTACGAGCAGTACTTC.

As regards this clone: Other DNA sequences of this sample code for an identical CDR3. The chain recombines TRBV30 with TRBJ2-3, with D perhaps TRBD1 (6 bases). The V end was cut by 0 bases, the J end by 2 bases, with 9 bases between. The CDR3 runs to 14 residues. Germline V lookup: CDR1 GTSNPN, CDR2 SVGIG (reference sequence). The CDR3 sequence: CAWSVRGNTDTQYF. Written as DNA, the CDR3 is TGTGCCTGGAGTGTAAGGGGGAACACAGATACGCAGTATTTT.

Worth noting for this clone: Other DNA sequences from this sample encode an identical CDR3 as well. The DNA of the CDR3 is TGTGCCAGTAGCCCGGGGGTAGCCAAAAACATTCAGTACTTC. Translated, it gives CASSPGVAKNIQYF. J is TRBJ2-4 and V is TRBV19, with D perhaps TRBD2 (6 bases). The germline V and J ends were trimmed by 6 bases and 0 bases, with 9 bases remaining between them. Germline lookup yields CDR1 LNHDA and CDR2 SQIVND (reference sequence). The CDR3 runs 14 residues.

The gene calls are TRBV4-1 and TRBJ2-7; possibly TRBD2 for D (6 bases). With 0 bases removed from V and 3 bases from J, the gap between germline ends came to 18 bases. Germline V gene data show CDR1 as MGHRA and CDR2 as YSYEKL. The CDR3 contains 17 residues. CDR3: CASSQDEGGEYDYEQYF. CDR3 DNA: TGCGCCAGCAGCCAAGATGAAGGAGGGGAGTATGACTACGAGCAGTACTTC.

The chain joins TRBV29-1 to TRBJ2-5; no firm D call. The CDR3 consists of 12 residues. The V end lost 4 bases, the J end lost 5 bases, and 11 bases lay between the germline ends. In germline, CDR1 is SQVTM, CDR2 ANQGSEA. CDR3 DNA sequence: TGCAGCGTTGGAACACAGAGGGAGACCCAGTACTTC. Its translation is CSVGTQRETQYF.

A remark on this clone: The junction does not match germline at one end; this may be a read error. CDR3 protein: CASSLVVPGGYGYTF. Written as DNA, the CDR3 is TGTGCCAGCAGCTTGGTTGTACCCGGCGGCTATGGCTACACCTTC. The chain has TRBV5-3 and TRBJ1-2; the D is unclear. TRBV5-3 is given ORF status, its function remaining uncertain. CDR3 size: 15 residues.

The chain carries TRBV29-1 and TRBJ2-5; possible D gene TRBD1, 5 bases. The CDR3 has 14 amino acids. V was clipped by 7 bases and J by 5 bases, with 20 bases between them. Germline V gene lookup returns CDR1 SQVTM and CDR2 ANQGSEA. The CDR3 spells CSAARVARSETQYF. CDR3 nucleotide sequence: TGCAGCGCCGCCAGGGTGGCCCGCTCGGAGACCCAGTACTTC.

V is TRBV7-8 and J is TRBJ2-1; a weak D match, TRBD2 (6 bases). V shed 1 base and J shed 8 bases, with 12 bases lying between them. The germline CDR1 and CDR2 sequences are SGHVS and FQNEAQ. This CDR3 has 14 residues. DNA for the CDR3: TGTGCCAGCAGCTTAGAATCCAGGGAGGATGAGCAGTTCTTC. Translated: CASSLESREDEQFF.

This clone was seen a handful of times. J is TRBJ2-7 and V is TRBV29-1; 8 nucleotides align to TRBD2. The CDR3 is 15 amino acids. The germline V gene encodes CDR1 SQVTM and CDR2 ANQGSEA. The J segment lost 2 bases and the V segment lost 7 bases, leaving 13 bases of the junction unmatched. The CDR3 DNA reads TGCAGCGCCGATCTTTGGGAGCGGGGGACCTACGAGCAGTACTTC. Translated: CSADLWERGTYEQYF.

This clone has only one observation. The chain couples TRBV7-9 to TRBJ1-2; D call uncertain. Looked up from germline, CDR1 is SEHNR and CDR2 is FQNEAQ (reference sequence). Trimming pared 2 bases from V and 2 bases from J, leaving 6 bases between. The CDR3 runs 13 residues. CDR3 nucleotides: TGTGCCAGCAGCTTACTAGTAAACTATGGCTACACCTTC. Its protein product is CASSLLVNYGYTF.

This clone has ten or more counts. J is TRBJ2-2 and V is TRBV7-9; TRBD1 matches 8 bases. The CDR3 has 15 amino acids. Germline V lookup: CDR1 SEHNR, CDR2 FQNEAQ (reference sequence). Trimming at V came to 5 bases and at J to 5 bases, leaving 7 bases not matched to a gene. The CDR3 loop reads CASSLNRQGTGELFF. The CDR3 nucleotides read TGTGCCAGCAGCCTCAACAGACAGGGGACCGGGGAGCTGTTTTTT.

This clone has a single count. The chain uses TRBV6-5 and TRBJ1-5; perhaps TRBD1 as D (5 bases). The V gene's germline CDR1 is MNHEY and CDR2 SVGAGI. CDR3 length equals 15 residues. Trimming took 6 bases from V and 0 from J, leaving 12 bases between them. CDR3 residues: CASRAGPYSNQPQHF. The CDR3 nucleotides read TGTGCCAGCAGAGCGGGACCTTATAGCAATCAGCCCCAGCATTTT.

The chain has TRBV4-3 and TRBJ2-2; D gene uncertain. Trimming shortened V by 0 bases and J by 0 bases, and 17 bases separated the two germline ends. Germline values: CDR1 LGHNA, CDR2 YSLEER. The CDR3 is 19 residues long. The CDR3 spells CASSQDRPLGIANTGELFF. The CDR3 DNA sequence: TGCGCCAGCAGCCAAGATCGGCCGTTGGGGATCGCGAACACCGGGGAGCTGTTTTTT.

The gene calls are TRBV28 and TRBJ2-1; the D is unclear. This CDR3 region has 14 residues. Trimming left V 8 bases short and J 2 bases short, with 13 bases between. CDR1 and CDR2 from the germline V gene are MDHEN and SYDVKM. CDR3 in amino acids: CASSIGLPYNEQFF. The CDR3 nucleotides read TGTGCCAGCTCGATTGGGCTACCCTACAATGAGCAGTTCTTC. Supplemented by reference TRBV28 and TRBJ2-1, the full variable domain reads DVKVTQSSRYLVKRTGEKVFLECVQDMDHENMFWYRQDPGLGLRLIYFSYDVKMKEKGDIPEGYSVSREKKERFSLILESASTNQTSMYLCASSIGLPYNEQFFGPGTRLTVL.

The chain has TRBV7-6 and TRBJ2-3, with TRBD2 matching 8 bases. With 5 bases clipped from V and 6 bases from J, the junction kept 13 bases outside the gene matches. CDR3 length: 16 residues. Germline loops: CDR1 SGHVS, CDR2 FNYEAQ. The CDR3 region has the DNA TGTGCCAGCAGCACCGGGACTAGTCAAGCCCGGGATACGCAGTATTTT. It specifies CASSTGTSQARDTQYF.

This rearrangement joins TRBV7-9 to TRBJ2-7; 7 bases line up with TRBD2. With V trimmed by 3 bases and J by 4 bases, 9 bases remained unmatched. CDR1 and CDR2 (germline): SEHNR, FQNEAQ (reference sequence). The CDR3 consists of 15 residues. The CDR3 DNA reads TGTGCCAGCAGCTTGGGCCCCGGCGGGAGTTACGAGCAGTACTTC. It codes for CASSLGPGGSYEQYF.

The count of this clone is one. The chain recombines TRBV7-9 with TRBJ1-3; 10 bases align to TRBD1. V lost 6 bases to trimming and J lost 8 bases; unmatched junction nucleotides: 13. The germline CDR1 and CDR2 sequences are SEHNR and FQNEAQ (reference sequence). The CDR3 length is 16 residues. The CDR3 loop is CASRKGQGGFVDTIYF. CDR3 sequence (DNA): TGTGCCAGCAGAAAAGGACAGGGGGGCTTTGTTGACACCATATATTTT.

The chain links TRBV7-9 to TRBJ2-3, with TRBD1 identical over 7 bases. Germline assignment: CDR1 SEHNR and CDR2 FQNEAQ (reference sequence). There are 15 residues in the CDR3. J was trimmed by 4 bases and V by 4 bases; bases with no gene match: 8. The CDR3 sequence is CASSSRQGHADTQYF. DNA for the CDR3: TGTGCCAGCAGCTCTAGACAGGGTCACGCAGATACGCAGTATTTT.

This chain uses TRBV5-1 with TRBJ2-7; D possibly corresponds to TRBD2 (5 bases). V was clipped by 3 bases and J by 2 bases, with 12 bases between them. CDR1 SGHRS and CDR2 YFSETQ come from the germline V gene. This CDR3 has 14 amino acids. CDR3 sequence: CASSSGLPTYEQYF. The CDR3 DNA sequence: TGCGCCAGCAGCTCAGGACTTCCCACCTACGAGCAGTACTTC.

V gene TRBV5-1 combines with J gene TRBJ2-3; a possible D gene is TRBD1 (5 bases). Between the trimmed V and J ends, which lost 0 bases and 2 bases, there was a span of 10 bases. CDR3 size: 15 residues. The V gene's germline CDR1 is SGHRS and CDR2 YFSETQ. The CDR3 sequence is CASSLADSHTDTQYF. CDR3 in DNA: TGCGCCAGCAGCTTGGCCGACAGCCACACAGATACGCAGTATTTT.

The J gene is TRBJ2-1, the V gene TRBV4-2; TRBD2 might be the D (5 bases). The CDR3 runs 18 residues. Trimming pared 4 bases from V and 7 bases from J, leaving 26 bases between. The V gene's germline CDR1 is LGHNA and CDR2 YNFKEQ. The DNA of the CDR3 is TGTGCCAGCAGCCCGTTGTCCCCCCCTAGCTTGATGGTTAATGAGCAGTTCTTC. Amino acids: CASSPLSPPSLMVNEQFF.